A selection of T cell receptor beta chains follows, all from one sample in a study of blood T cell repertoires in COVID-19. Generated by immunoSEQ multiplex PCR, the TCRdb table keeps only in-frame clones and is missing some. The sample holds nearly 250,000 clones, around 86% seen once. The sequencing sample was made of PBMCs or T cells enriched from blood (not recorded which). The receptors originated from a woman aged 50 to 60 who had recovered from COVID-19. Each CDR3 is given with its conserved first and last residue. A D gene is named only where the DNA matches it firmly. Expanded clones are given a class, and other clones once, few, many or no size at all.

v_gene	len	d_gene	j_gene	abundance	CDR3nt	CDR3aa
TRBV3-1/TRBV3-2	15	NA	TRBJ2-5	NA	TGTGCCAGCAGCCAAGTACAGGCAATCCCAGAGACCCAGTACTTC	CASSQVQAIPETQYF
TRBV4-3	17	TRBD1	TRBJ1-3	NA	TGCGCCAGCAGCCAGGTTTCAGGGGGGATCTCTGGAAACACCATATATTTT	CASSQVSGGISGNTIYF
TRBV28	14	NA	TRBJ1-5	NA	TGTGCCAGCAGAGAACTTGATAGCAATCAGCCCCAGCATTTT	CASRELDSNQPQHF
TRBV5-1	17	TRBD1	TRBJ1-5	NA	TGCGCCAGCAGCCCAGACCCGATCGGACAGGCGAATCAGCCCCAGCATTTT	CASSPDPIGQANQPQHF
TRBV9	15	NA	TRBJ1-3	NA	TGTGCCAGCAGCGTTGGGGAGTTCTCTGGAAACACCATATATTTT	CASSVGEFSGNTIYF
TRBV28	13	NA	TRBJ2-3	NA	TGTGCCAGCAGTTTAGTGGGGGGAGATACGCAGTATTTT	CASSLVGGDTQYF
TRBV19	14	NA	TRBJ1-2	few	TGTGCCAGTAGTGACCGACCAGGCCTCTATGGCTACACCTTC	CASSDRPGLYGYTF
TRBV6-2/TRBV6-3	14	NA	TRBJ2-5	NA	TGTGCCAGCAGTTACTCGGACAGCCAAGAGACCCAGTACTTC	CASSYSDSQETQYF
TRBV28	15	TRBD1	TRBJ2-7	NA	TGTGCCAGCAGTCCGTGGACAGGGGGTTCCGGTGCGCAGTACTTC	CASSPWTGGSGAQYF
TRBV6-2/TRBV6-3	14	NA	TRBJ1-2	NA	TGTGCCAGCAGTTATTTAGCAGGAGGATATGGCTACACCTTC	CASSYLAGGYGYTF
TRBV7-9	17	NA	TRBJ1-3	NA	TGTGCCAGCAGCCCACTCTCTCCCGATCTCTCTGGAAACACCATATATTTT	CASSPLSPDLSGNTIYF
TRBV18	14	TRBD2	TRBJ2-7	NA	TGTGCCAGCTCAACGACTAGCGGGGTATACGAGCAGTACTTC	CASSTTSGVYEQYF